The rows below give T cell receptor beta chains drawn from one sample of a study of blood T cells in healthy people across ages. TCRdb processed the 5' RACE reads anew with MiXCR; each CDR3 protein has one entry. The table has some 700,000 distinct CDR3 sequences, roughly 20% seen once. Material: blood. The receptors were gathered from a man between 65 and 79 years old in good health. CDR3s leave out the opening cysteine and the closing phenylalanine or tryptophan.

>TRBV12-3/TRBV12-4|TRBJ1-1
ASSRDRGSGRTEAF
>TRBV5-1|TRBJ2-3
ASSLASHRSTDTQY
>TRBV7-9|TRBJ2-5
ASSLTVAF
>TRBV28|TRBJ2-7
AGSYPGQGLYEQY
>TRBV5-1|TRBJ2-6
ASSPRVSGANVLT
>TRBV18|TRBJ1-1
ASSPGLGGEAF
>TRBV6-5|TRBJ2-5
AGSSEQFRAMETQY
>TRBV9|TRBJ2-4
ASSPRTGVKNIQY
>TRBV4-1|TRBJ1-1
ASSQDIWGGTEAF
>TRBV7-2|TRBJ1-6
ASSLVGQRNSPLH
>TRBV6-1|TRBJ2-3
ASSELGEHVTDTQY
>TRBV12-3/TRBV12-4|TRBJ1-2
ASSPAEFYGYT
>TRBV7-9|TRBJ1-1
ASSSDGITEAF
>TRBV29-1|TRBJ2-1
STRTSAAEQF
>TRBV29-1|TRBJ1-2
SVGIRDSGYT
>TRBV12-3/TRBV12-4|TRBJ2-2
ASTPSGSPGELF
>TRBV7-9|TRBJ2-1
ASSLSLTYNEQF
>TRBV5-1|TRBJ2-3
ASGEQGDTQY
>TRBV5-1|TRBJ2-1
ASSSQGSYNEQF
>TRBV12-3/TRBV12-4|TRBJ2-3
ASSLGLTGGTDTQY
>TRBV7-9|TRBJ2-1
AIPTSLVYNEQF
>TRBV20-1|.
SAAAAGVGNEQF
>TRBV13|TRBJ2-2
ASSFNPARSGELF
>TRBV7-9|TRBJ1-4
ASSLGIMGSATNEKLF
>TRBV20-1|TRBJ2-1
SARAPSGRNNEQF
>TRBV25-1|TRBJ2-3
ATRPGLAGVTDTQY
>TRBV3-1|TRBJ2-7
ASSLKTSYEQY
>TRBV27|TRBJ2-3
ASSSPGSSTDTQY
>TRBV6-5|TRBJ1-4
ASKKTGTGTQKLF
>TRBV5-1|TRBJ1-1
ASSWGTLNTEAF
>TRBV27|TRBJ1-1
ASLGGGNEAF
>TRBV9|TRBJ1-3
ASSVHHSGNTIY